These 15 T cell receptor beta chains originate from one sample sequenced in a study of technical replicates of blood from several donors. Generated by immunoSEQ multiplex PCR, the TCRdb table keeps only in-frame clones and is missing some. Of around 83,000 clones listed, roughly 94% are singletons. Sample: T cells isolated from PBMCs. The receptors derive from a human donor in good health.

J is TRBJ2-1 and V is TRBV5-1; 13 positions agree with TRBD2. The CDR3 extends over 16 amino acids. V shed 4 bases, J shed 4 bases, and the junction held 5 bases outside the gene matches. Germline lookup yields CDR1 SGHRS and CDR2 YFSETQ. The CDR3 DNA sequence: TGCGCCAGCAGCGGGACTAGCGGGATCCTTTACAATGAGCAGTTCTTC. Residues: CASSGTSGILYNEQFF.

The CDR3 sequence: CASSIDPRGRDNEQFF. In DNA form, the CDR3 reads TGTGCCAGTAGTATAGATCCTCGCGGGAGGGACAATGAGCAGTTCTTC. The chain uses TRBV19 and TRBJ2-1, with TRBD2 matching 9 bases. Germline CDR1 is LNHDA and CDR2 is SQIVND (reference sequence). V gave up 0 bases and J gave up 5 bases; unmatched junction bases: 5. CDR3 length equals 16 residues.

The rearrangement uses TRBV13 and TRBJ2-7, with D unclear. Germline CDR1 PRHDT, CDR2 FYEKMQ (reference sequence). V was trimmed by 5 bases and J by 0 bases, leaving 8 bases between them. The CDR3 is 13 residues long. The CDR3 nucleotides read TGTGCCAGCAGCCCCCCCATCTCCTACGAGCAGTACTTC. Translation: CASSPPISYEQYF.

The chain joins TRBV7-9 to TRBJ2-7; D is possibly TRBD1 (6 bases). Germline CDR1 is SEHNR and CDR2 is FQNEAQ (reference sequence). V was clipped by 6 bases and J by 5 bases, with 17 bases between them. CDR3 length: 14 amino acids. The CDR3 loop is CASRTGYVVDEQYF. In DNA form, the CDR3 reads TGTGCCAGCAGAACAGGGTATGTTGTGGACGAGCAGTACTTC.

V usage is TRBV5-6 and J usage is TRBJ1-1, with 7 positions matching TRBD1. The CDR3 has 15 amino acids. V lost 3 bases, J lost 1 base, and 6 bases stayed unmatched. The V gene's germline CDR1 is SGHDT and CDR2 YYEEEE. CDR3 bases: TGTGCCAGCAGCTCGACGGGACAGTGGAACACTGAAGCTTTCTTT. Residues: CASSSTGQWNTEAFF.

This chain connects TRBV19 to TRBJ1-4, with 7 positions matching TRBD1. CDR3 size: 15 residues. Germline CDR1 and CDR2: LNHDA and SQIVND (reference sequence). V gave up 3 bases and J gave up 8 bases; unmatched junction bases: 9. CDR3 region: CASSIGTAAWEKLFF. CDR3 DNA: TGTGCCAGTAGTATCGGGACAGCCGCATGGGAAAAACTGTTTTTT.

V gene TRBV5-6 combines with J gene TRBJ1-5; no reliable D call. Germline V CDR1 and CDR2: SGHDT, YYEEEE. The CDR3 length is 15 residues. V lost 1 base, J lost 1 base, and 9 bases lay in between. The CDR3 spells CASSLRPESNQPQHF. The CDR3 DNA reads TGTGCCAGCAGCTTGAGGCCGGAGAGCAATCAGCCCCAGCATTTT.

This clone has a single count. The chain links TRBV14 to TRBJ1-2; possibly TRBD1 for D (5 bases). CDR3 length equals 12 residues. The V gene lost 4 bases and the J gene lost 6 bases, with 9 bases spanning the gap. CDR1 and CDR2 from the germline V gene are SGHDN and FVKESK. The CDR3 nucleotides are TGTGCCAGCAGCCGGGGGGGAGATGGCTACACCTTC. Its protein is CASSRGGDGYTF. Using reference TRBV14 and TRBJ1-2 for the parts outside the CDR3, the full variable domain is EAGVTQFPSHSVIEKGQTVTLRCDPISGHDNLYWYRRVMGKEIKFLLHFVKESKQDESGMPNNRFLAERTGGTYSTLKVQPAELEDSGVYFCASSRGGDGYTFGSGTRLTVV.

This clone was observed a handful of times. The V call is TRBV14, the J call TRBJ1-1, with D possibly TRBD1 on 5 matching bases. Germline-derived CDR1 and CDR2 are SGHDN and FVKESK. The CDR3 is made up of 13 amino acids. The V end was cut by 3 bases, the J end by 5 bases, with 10 bases between. DNA for the CDR3: TGTGCCAGCAGCCACAGGGTCGGGACTGAAGCTTTCTTT. Translated: CASSHRVGTEAFF.

The genes are TRBV6-5 and TRBJ2-7; 10 bases agree with TRBD1. This CDR3 region has 14 residues. The germline CDR1 and CDR2 sequences are MNHEY and SVGAGI. After removal of 7 bases from V and 6 bases from J, the junction contained 9 bases not matched to a gene. This CDR3 reads CASTSGTGAFEQYF. The CDR3 DNA follows: TGTGCCAGCACCAGTGGGACAGGGGCCTTCGAGCAGTACTTC.

The chain couples TRBV7-9 to TRBJ2-6; weak D call: TRBD2 (6 bases). The V end was cut by 8 bases, the J end by 3 bases, with 14 bases between. This CDR3 is 15 amino acids long. Germline values: CDR1 SEHNR, CDR2 FQNEAQ (reference sequence). The CDR3 reads CASPGLYIGANVLTF. CDR3 nucleotide sequence: TGTGCCAGCCCGGGACTTTACATTGGGGCCAACGTCCTGACTTTC. The entire variable domain, with the rest obtained from reference TRBV7-9 and TRBJ2-6, is as follows: DTGVSQNPRHKITKRGQNVTFRCDPISEHNRLYWYRQTLGQGPEFLTYFQNEAQLEKSRLLSDRFSAERPKGSFSTLEIQRTEQGDSAMYLCASPGLYIGANVLTFGAGSRLTVL.

The chain employs TRBV5-4 and TRBJ1-2; 9 bases agree with TRBD1. This CDR3 is 14 amino acids long. Per the germline V gene, CDR1 is SGHNT and CDR2 is YYREEE (reference sequence). V shed 0 bases, J shed 5 bases, and the junction held 2 bases outside the gene matches. Here the CDR3 reads CASSLGDREYGYTF. CDR3 nucleotide sequence: TGTGCCAGCAGCTTGGGGGACAGGGAGTATGGCTACACCTTC.

CDR3 DNA sequence: TGTGCCATCAAACCCGCTAGCGGACTAGCGGGACAAGAGACCCAGTACTTC. The encoded protein is CAIKPASGLAGQETQYF. The genes are TRBV10-3 and TRBJ2-5; TRBD2 matches 12 bases. V shed 7 bases and J 2 bases; nucleotides not matched to a gene: 11. Germline V CDR1 and CDR2: ENHRY, SYGVKD. The CDR3 extends over 17 amino acids.

CDR3 DNA sequence: TGTGCCAGTAGTGCAGGGGGGACTTACGAGCAGTACTTC. Translating gives CASSAGGTYEQYF. The chain recombines TRBV19 with TRBJ2-7, with D possibly matching TRBD1 (7 bases). The CDR3 covers 13 residues. CDR1 is LNHDA and CDR2 is SQIVND in the germline V gene (reference sequence). The V gene lost 5 bases and the J gene lost 4 bases, with 12 bases spanning the gap.

The sample holds one count of this clone. The chain combines TRBV5-1 with TRBJ1-5; perhaps TRBD1 as D (6 bases). The CDR3 is made up of 14 amino acids. Trimming stripped 2 bases from V and 7 bases from J, with 13 bases between. Germline V gives CDR1 SGHRS, CDR2 YFSETQ. The DNA of the CDR3 is TGCGCCAGCAGCTTTGGGGACAATCACCAGCCCCAGCATTTT. Its protein is CASSFGDNHQPQHF.